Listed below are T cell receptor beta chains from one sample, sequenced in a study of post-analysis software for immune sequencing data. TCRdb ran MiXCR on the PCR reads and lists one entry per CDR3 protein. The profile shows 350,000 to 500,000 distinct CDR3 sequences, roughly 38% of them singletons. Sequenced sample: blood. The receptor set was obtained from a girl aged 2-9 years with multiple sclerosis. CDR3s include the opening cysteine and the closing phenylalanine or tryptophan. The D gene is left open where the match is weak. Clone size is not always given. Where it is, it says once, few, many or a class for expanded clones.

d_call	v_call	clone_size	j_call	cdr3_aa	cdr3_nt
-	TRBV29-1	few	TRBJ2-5	CSVDRGLGETQYF	TGCAGCGTTGACAGGGGCTTGGGAGAGACCCAGTACTTC
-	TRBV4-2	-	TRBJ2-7	CASSQDQGVSGSYEQYF	TGTGCCAGCAGCCAAGATCAGGGTGTGAGCGGTTCCTACGAGCAGTACTTC
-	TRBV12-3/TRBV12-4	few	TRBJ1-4	CASSLGVLGEKLFF	TGTGCCAGCAGTTTAGGAGTGCTAGGTGAAAAACTGTTTTTT
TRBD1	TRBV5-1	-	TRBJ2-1	CASSENGGQAINEQFF	TGCGCCAGCAGCGAAAACGGGGGACAGGCCATTAATGAGCAGTTCTTC
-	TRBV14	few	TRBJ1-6	CASSQPRVNSPLHF	TGTGCCAGCAGCCAACCCAGGGTGAATTCACCCCTCCACTTT
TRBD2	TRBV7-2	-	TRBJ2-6	CASSITAGGRLGANVLTF	TGTGCCAGCAGCATAACAGCGGGGGGTAGGCTTGGGGCCAACGTCCTGACTTTC
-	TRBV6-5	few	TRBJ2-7	CASSYQHHSYEQYF	TGTGCCAGCAGTTACCAACACCACTCCTACGAGCAGTACTTC
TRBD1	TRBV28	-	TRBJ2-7	CASSGTGLSYEQYF	TGTGCCAGCAGTGGGACAGGCCTTTCCTACGAGCAGTACTTC
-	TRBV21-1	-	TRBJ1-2	CASSKKCIGFDYGYTF	TGTGCCAGCAGCAAAAAGTGCATAGGATTCGACTATGGCTACACCTTC
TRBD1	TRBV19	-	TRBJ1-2	CASADRGQGVNTF	TGTGCCAGTGCCGACCGGGGACAGGGGGTTAACACCTTC
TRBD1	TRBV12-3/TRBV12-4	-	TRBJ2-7	CASRDTGQDSYEQYF	TGTGCCAGCAGAGATACGGGACAGGACTCCTACGAGCAGTACTTC
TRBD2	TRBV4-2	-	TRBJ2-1	CASSQDDGTSGYNEQFF	TGTGCCAGCAGCCAAGATGACGGGACTAGCGGGTACAATGAGCAGTTCTTC
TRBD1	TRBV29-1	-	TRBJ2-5	CSVEEWETGHQETQYF	TGCAGCGTTGAAGAATGGGAGACAGGGCATCAAGAGACCCAGTACTTC
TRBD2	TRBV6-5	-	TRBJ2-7	CASSYSRLAGYEQYF	TGTGCCAGCAGTTACTCGCGTCTAGCGGGCTACGAGCAGTACTTC
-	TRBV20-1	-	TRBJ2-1	CSAREFGGRNEQFF	TGCAGTGCTAGAGAGTTCGGGGGTAGAAATGAGCAGTTCTTC
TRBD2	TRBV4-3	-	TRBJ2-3	CASSQAAGERDTQYF	TGCGCCAGCAGCCAAGCAGCGGGAGAGAGGGATACGCAGTATTTT
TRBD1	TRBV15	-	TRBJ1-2	CATSRDRGPDYGYTF	TGTGCCACCAGCAGAGACAGGGGGCCCGACTATGGCTACACCTTC
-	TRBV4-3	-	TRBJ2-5	CASSHQALGRPGGNEQYF	TGCGCCAGCAGCCACCAAGCCCTGGGACGCCCTGGAGGGAATGAGCAGTACTTC
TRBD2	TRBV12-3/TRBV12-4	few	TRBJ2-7	CASSFGGGRDEQYF	TGTGCCAGCAGTTTTGGCGGGGGGCGGGACGAGCAGTACTTC
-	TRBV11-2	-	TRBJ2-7	CASSSSRDGPYEQYF	TGTGCCAGCAGCTCTTCCCGGGACGGACCCTACGAGCAGTACTTC
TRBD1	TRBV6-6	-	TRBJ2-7	CASSYGGTGGNEQYF	TGTGCCAGCAGTTACGGAGGGACAGGGGGCAATGAGCAGTACTTC
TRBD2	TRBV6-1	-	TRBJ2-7	CASSESGLEVYEQYF	TGTGCCAGCAGTGAATCGGGACTAGAAGTTTACGAGCAGTACTTC
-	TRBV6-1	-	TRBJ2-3	CASSEVWGLGRRTDTQYF	TGTGCCAGCAGTGAAGTGTGGGGGTTGGGACGGAGGACAGATACGCAGTATTTT
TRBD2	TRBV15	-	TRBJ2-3	CATSRVPSGDEGDTQYF	TGTGCCACCAGCAGAGTACCTAGCGGGGACGAAGGAGATACGCAGTATTTT
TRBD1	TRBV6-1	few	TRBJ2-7	CAGATGTGTYEQYF	TGTGCCGGTGCTACCGGGACAGGGACCTACGAGCAGTACTTC
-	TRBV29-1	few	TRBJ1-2	CSVTGDNYGYTF	TGCAGCGTCACAGGAGACAACTATGGCTACACCTTC
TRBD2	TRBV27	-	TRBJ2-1	CASRTSGREQFF	TGTGCCAGCAGGACTAGCGGGAGAGAGCAGTTCTTC
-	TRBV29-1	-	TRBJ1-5	CSAREGNQPQHF	TGCAGCGCAAGGGAAGGCAATCAGCCCCAGCATTTT
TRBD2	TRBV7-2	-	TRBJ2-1	CASSSGAIAGGRINEQFF	TGTGCCAGCAGCTCTGGGGCAATAGCGGGAGGCAGGATAAATGAGCAGTTCTTC
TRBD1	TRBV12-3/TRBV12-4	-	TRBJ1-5	CASSDTGTGYSNQPQHF	TGTGCCAGCAGTGACACCGGGACAGGATATAGCAATCAGCCCCAGCATTTT
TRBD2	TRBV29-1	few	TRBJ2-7	CSVEMVAGFSYEQYF	TGCAGCGTTGAAATGGTAGCGGGGTTCTCCTACGAGCAGTACTTC
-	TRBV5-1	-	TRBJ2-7	CASSFNRDSYEQYF	TGCGCCAGCAGCTTTAACAGGGACTCCTACGAGCAGTACTTC
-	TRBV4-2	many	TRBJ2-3	CASSQGAGASTDTQYF	TGTGCCAGCAGCCAAGGGGCGGGGGCTAGCACAGATACGCAGTATTTT
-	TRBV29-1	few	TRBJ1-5	CSVSENSNQPQHF	TGCAGCGTTTCCGAGAATAGCAATCAGCCCCAGCATTTT
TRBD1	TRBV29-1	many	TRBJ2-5	CSVNPGTAQETQYF	TGCAGCGTCAACCCCGGGACAGCACAAGAGACCCAGTACTTC
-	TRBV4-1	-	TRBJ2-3	CASSQDPGRPPTDTQYF	TGCGCCAGCAGCCAAGATCCAGGTCGCCCCCCCACAGATACGCAGTATTTT
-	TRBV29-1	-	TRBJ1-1	CSVESQWNTEAFF	TGCAGCGTTGAGTCACAGTGGAACACTGAAGCTTTCTTT
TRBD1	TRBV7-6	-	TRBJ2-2	CASIPDRGWGGELFF	TGTGCCAGCATCCCGGACAGGGGGTGGGGCGGGGAGCTGTTTTTT
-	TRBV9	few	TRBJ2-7	CASSVSTDHEQYF	TGTGCCAGCAGCGTGTCAACCGACCACGAGCAGTACTTC
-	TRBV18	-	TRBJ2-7	CASSPSRVIYEQYF	TGTGCCAGCTCACCGTCCCGGGTGATCTACGAGCAGTACTTC
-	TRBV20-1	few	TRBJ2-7	CSVQPSYEQYF	TGCAGTGTTCAGCCCTCCTACGAGCAGTACTTC
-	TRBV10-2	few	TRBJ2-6	CASSDKRYFSGANVLTF	TGCGCCAGCAGTGACAAGCGGTACTTCTCTGGGGCCAACGTCCTGACTTTC
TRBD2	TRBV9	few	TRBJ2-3	CASSVIPGEGDTQYF	TGTGCCAGCTCCGTAATTCCGGGGGAGGGAGATACGCAGTATTTT
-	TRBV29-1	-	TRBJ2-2	CSVVPGRNTGELFF	TGCAGCGTTGTTCCAGGGCGAAACACCGGGGAGCTGTTTTTT
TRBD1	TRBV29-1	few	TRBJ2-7	CSVEWAGGAYYEQYF	TGCAGCGTTGAATGGGCAGGGGGCGCCTACTACGAGCAGTACTTC
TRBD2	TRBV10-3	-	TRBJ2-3	CAITSGTDTQYF	TGTGCCATAACTAGCGGCACAGATACGCAGTATTTT
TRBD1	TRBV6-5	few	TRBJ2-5	CASSYWGQEETQYF	TGTGCCAGCAGTTACTGGGGACAGGAAGAGACCCAGTACTTC
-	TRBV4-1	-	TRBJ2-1	CASSQERGTARASEQFF	TGCGCCAGCAGCCAAGAAAGGGGGACGGCGAGAGCTAGTGAGCAGTTCTTC
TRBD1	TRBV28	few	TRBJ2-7	CASSSWDRVYEQYF	TGTGCCAGCAGTTCCTGGGACAGAGTCTACGAGCAGTACTTC
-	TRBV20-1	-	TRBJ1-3	CSASPGSSGNTIYF	TGCAGTGCTAGTCCGGGAAGCTCTGGAAACACCATATATTTT